This T cell receptor beta chain was documented in a study of shared clonotypes between healthy human individuals. Study background: Each donor had three CD4 naive, three CD4 memory, two CD8 naive and one CD8 memory plate. Study-level points and caveats: A generally larger estimated richness was seen in naive subsets than in memory subsets.

Generated by immunoSEQ multiplex PCR, the TCRdb table keeps only in-frame clones and is missing some. Here the sample spans around 2,000,000 clones, 85% to 95% being singletons. Naive CD8 cells lacked CD45RO and underwent positive selection for CCR7, leaving out terminally differentiated effector memory CD45RA+ cells. Germline trimming cut 7 bases from V and 7 bases from J; bases unmatched to any gene: 18. Germline V lookup: CDR1 MNHEY, CDR2 SMNVEV (reference sequence). The CDR3 consists of 17 residues. This clone was picked up one time. Its cognate antigen is unknown. The TCR sequence derives from a man aged 18 to 30 in good health. The V gene is TRBV27, the J gene TRBJ1-1; 10 bases align to TRBD1. The sequencing sample was made of naive CD8+ T cells sorted from blood. The CDR3 DNA is TGTGCCAGCAAACCGAGTCCCGGGACAGGGGAAATATTTGAAGCTTTCTTT. Its protein product is CASKPSPGTGEIFEAFF.